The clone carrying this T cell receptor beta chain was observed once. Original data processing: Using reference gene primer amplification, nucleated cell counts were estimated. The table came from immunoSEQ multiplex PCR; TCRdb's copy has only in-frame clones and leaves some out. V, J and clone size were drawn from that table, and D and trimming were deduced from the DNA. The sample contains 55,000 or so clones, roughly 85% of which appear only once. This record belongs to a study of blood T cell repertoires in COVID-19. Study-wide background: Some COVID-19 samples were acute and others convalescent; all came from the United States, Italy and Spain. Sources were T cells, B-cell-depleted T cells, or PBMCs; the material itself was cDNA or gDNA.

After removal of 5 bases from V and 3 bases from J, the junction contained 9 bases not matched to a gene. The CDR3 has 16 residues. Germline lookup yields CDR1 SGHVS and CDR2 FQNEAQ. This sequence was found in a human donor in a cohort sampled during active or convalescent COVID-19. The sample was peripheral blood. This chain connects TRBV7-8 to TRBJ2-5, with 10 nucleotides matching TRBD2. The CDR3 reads CASSLFLLAGKETQYF. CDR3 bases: TGTGCCAGCAGCCTCTTCCTACTAGCGGGGAAAGAGACCCAGTACTTC.